The next 20 T cell receptor beta chains were all read from a single sample in a study of blood T cell repertoires in COVID-19. The method was immunoSEQ multiplex PCR; TCRdb's version includes in-frame clones alone and lacks a portion of them. Of about 480,000 clones in the sample, roughly 90% are singletons; the top ten hold 1.5% to 2%. Material for sequencing was PBMCs or T cells enriched from blood (not recorded which). These receptors were collected from a woman in her 40s who had recovered from COVID-19.

The V call is TRBV7-6, the J call TRBJ1-2; 9 nucleotides line up with TRBD1. V trimming: 5 bases; J trimming: 3 bases; junction bases outside the gene matches: 7. This CDR3 contains 15 residues. Germline V gene lookup returns CDR1 SGHVS and CDR2 FNYEAQ. The CDR3 nucleotides are TGTGCCAGCAGCCTCAATCGACAGGGGGACTATGGCTACACCTTC. It encodes CASSLNRQGDYGYTF.

The gene calls are TRBV25-1 and TRBJ2-3; 11 nucleotides line up with TRBD1. CDR1 is MGHDK and CDR2 is SYGVNS in the germline V gene. V shed 6 bases, J shed 1 base, and the junction held 3 bases outside the gene matches. This CDR3 has 15 amino acids. This chain's CDR3 is CASRVGQGGTDTQYF. The CDR3, as DNA: TGTGCCAGCAGAGTGGGACAGGGGGGCACAGATACGCAGTATTTT.

The rearrangement links TRBV5-1 to TRBJ1-2, with D tentatively TRBD1 (6 bases). V was cut by 1 base and J by 4 bases, with 8 bases left in between. Per germline, CDR1 SGHRS and CDR2 YFSETQ. The CDR3 covers 13 residues. The CDR3 protein is CASSLNRAYGYTF. Here the CDR3 DNA reads TGCGCCAGCAGCTTGAACAGGGCCTATGGCTACACCTTC.

The V and J genes are TRBV27 and TRBJ2-3; 12 bases are shared with TRBD2. CDR1 and CDR2 (germline): MNHEY, SMNVEV (reference sequence). V was clipped by 5 bases and J by 7 bases; unmatched bases: 10. CDR3 length: 16 amino acids. CDR3 amino acids: CASSTWTSGKMNTQYF. The CDR3 nucleotides are TGTGCCAGCAGTACTTGGACTAGCGGGAAAATGAATACGCAGTATTTT.

The chain couples TRBV6-1 to TRBJ1-1; 7 positions match TRBD1. CDR1 and CDR2 (germline): MNHNS, SASEGT. V dropped 3 bases and J dropped 1; count of bases not matched to a gene: 5. The length of the CDR3 is 15 residues. The DNA of the CDR3 is TGTGCCAGCAGTGATGACAGGGAGACGAACACTGAAGCTTTCTTT. Translated: CASSDDRETNTEAFF.

The gene calls are TRBV20-1 and TRBJ1-1; no clear D gene. The germline V gene encodes CDR1 DFQATT and CDR2 SNEGSKA (reference sequence). The CDR3 has 11 residues. The V end was cut by 5 bases, the J end by 7 bases, with 11 bases between. The CDR3 DNA reads as TGCAGTGCTGGCTCGGGTCATGAAGCTTTCTTT. It translates to CSAGSGHEAFF.

V usage is TRBV27 and J usage is TRBJ1-5, with TRBD1 as a possible D gene (6 bases). This CDR3 has 14 residues. With 6 bases removed from V and 2 bases from J, the gap between germline ends came to 11 bases. Germline lookup yields CDR1 MNHEY and CDR2 SMNVEV (reference sequence). The CDR3 loop is CASRGDIGNQPQHF. DNA for the CDR3: TGTGCCAGCAGGGGGGACATAGGCAATCAGCCCCAGCATTTT.

The J gene is TRBJ2-7, the V gene TRBV7-8; possibly TRBD2 for D (6 bases). Trimming left V 6 bases short and J 3 bases short, with 15 bases between. CDR1 and CDR2 from the germline V gene are SGHVS and FQNEAQ. The CDR3 is 14 residues long. The CDR3 DNA reads TGTGCCAGCAGTGGGGGACTTTCCTACTACGAGCAGTACTTC. Amino acid sequence: CASSGGLSYYEQYF.

The chain links TRBV6-4 to TRBJ1-6; perhaps TRBD1 as D (5 bases). The V end lost 7 bases, the J end lost 6 bases, and 10 bases lay between the germline ends. Germline loops: CDR1 MRHNA, CDR2 SNTAGT. The CDR3 runs 13 residues. The DNA of the CDR3 is TGTGCCAGCAAATTGGACATTAATTCACCCCTCCACTTT. It translates to CASKLDINSPLHF.

V is TRBV4-3 and J is TRBJ1-1; 7 nucleotides agree with TRBD1. Germline CDR1 LGHNA, CDR2 YSLEER. V shed 0 bases, J shed 11 bases, and the junction held 9 bases outside the gene matches. The CDR3 contains 14 residues. The CDR3, as DNA: TGCGCCAGCAGCCAAGATAGCGGACAGGTAGAGGCTTTCTTT. Amino acids: CASSQDSGQVEAFF.

This chain links TRBV4-2 with TRBJ1-4, with 7 bases matching TRBD1. The V gene's germline CDR1 is LGHNA and CDR2 YNFKEQ. The CDR3 extends over 15 amino acids. The V and J ends lost 7 bases and 4 bases, in that order; junction bases with no gene match: 9. The CDR3: CASKYSGQINEKLFF. The CDR3 region has the DNA TGTGCCAGCAAATACTCGGGACAGATTAATGAAAAACTGTTTTTT.

The chain couples TRBV19 to TRBJ1-2, with 7 nucleotides matching TRBD1. Germline CDR1 and CDR2: LNHDA and SQIVND (reference sequence). This CDR3 is built from 14 residues. V trimming: 1 base; J trimming: 4 bases; junction bases outside the gene matches: 3. The CDR3 DNA reads TGTGCCAGTAGTATAGCCGGGACAGTCTATGGCTACACCTTC. This translates into CASSIAGTVYGYTF.

The chain joins TRBV6-5 to TRBJ1-1; D unclear. CDR3 length equals 15 residues. Trimming took 3 bases from V and 4 from J, leaving 15 bases between them. CDR1 MNHEY and CDR2 SVGAGI come from the germline V gene. DNA for the CDR3: TGTGCCAGCAGTTATTTCCGAGGGTCGGGCACTGAAGCTTTCTTT. It encodes CASSYFRGSGTEAFF.

CDR3 sequence reads: CASSQDSMRQGVMGYTF. CDR3 coding DNA: TGCGCCAGCAGCCAAGATAGTATGAGACAGGGGGTAATGGGCTACACCTTC. V usage is TRBV4-1 and J usage is TRBJ1-2; 9 bases are a match to TRBD1. CDR1 and CDR2 (germline): MGHRA, YSYEKL. This CDR3 is built from 17 residues. The J segment lost 8 bases and the V segment lost 0 bases, leaving 13 bases of the junction unmatched.

The rearrangement joins TRBV12-5 to TRBJ2-7, with 11 bases that match TRBD2. This CDR3 contains 20 residues. The trim removed 5 bases at V and 1 base at J, leaving 19 bases unmatched. CDR1 LGHNT and CDR2 FRNRAP come from the germline V gene. In DNA, the CDR3 is TGTGCTAGTGGTGCAATGGGGCGGCCGCTGTCTAGCGGGAGGTCCTACGAGCAGTACTTC. Residues: CASGAMGRPLSSGRSYEQYF.

The rearrangement joins TRBV5-4 to TRBJ2-3, with 11 bases lining up with TRBD2. CDR1 SGHNT and CDR2 YYREEE come from the germline V gene (reference sequence). The CDR3 has 17 residues. V dropped 1 base and J dropped 0; count of bases not matched to a gene: 4. The CDR3 is CASSLPGLAASTDTQYF. CDR3 coding DNA: TGTGCCAGCAGCTTGCCGGGACTAGCGGCGAGCACAGATACGCAGTATTTT.

This clone appeared a few times. The V and J genes are TRBV18 and TRBJ1-5; D unresolved. Germline V gene sequence: CDR1 KGHSH, CDR2 LQKENI. This CDR3 has 14 amino acids. V gave up 2 bases and J gave up 3 bases, with 8 bases separating them. CDR3 nucleotides: TGTGCCAGCTCACCAGACGGGATCAATCAGCCCCAGCATTTT. Encoded protein: CASSPDGINQPQHF.

The chain is built from TRBV11-2 and TRBJ1-2; D might be TRBD1 (6 bases). Germline V gene data show CDR1 as SGHAT and CDR2 as FQNNGV. This CDR3 spans 16 amino acids. The V and J ends lost 4 bases and 0 bases respectively, with 15 bases between them. In nucleotides, the CDR3 is TGTGCCAGCAGCTCCGTAAGGACAGTCGCTAACTATGGCTACACCTTC. Amino acid sequence: CASSSVRTVANYGYTF.

The rearrangement joins TRBV30 to TRBJ2-7; the D gene is possibly TRBD2 (6 bases). The CDR3 extends over 13 amino acids. CDR1 and CDR2 (germline): GTSNPN, SVGIG (reference sequence). Trimming pared 2 bases from V and 6 bases from J, leaving 14 bases between. CDR3 region: CAWSRGMGVEQYF. In DNA form, the CDR3 reads TGTGCCTGGAGTCGGGGGATGGGGGTCGAGCAGTACTTC.

As regards this clone: Other nucleotide sequences from this sample produce the same CDR3. V usage is TRBV5-1 and J usage is TRBJ1-1; TRBD1 agrees at 7 bases. Germline CDR1 and CDR2: SGHRS and YFSETQ. The J segment lost 1 base and the V segment lost 3 bases, leaving 3 bases of the junction unmatched. The CDR3 is made up of 14 amino acids. The CDR3 spells CASSSGTANTEAFF. The CDR3 nucleotides read TGCGCCAGCAGCTCCGGGACAGCGAACACTGAAGCTTTCTTT.